Below, 18 T cell receptor beta chains from the same sample are listed, as sequenced in a study of T cells in Graves' hyperthyroidism and ophthalmopathy. The investigators amplified TCR beta CDR3 regions from RNA transcripts. In the first-round RT-PCR of the TCR CDR3, the HTBI primer set was used. Each CDR3 protein gets one entry after TCRdb re-called the multiplex PCR reads with MiXCR. The sample includes hundreds of thousands of distinct CDR3 sequences, approximately 15% of them seen just once. Material for sequencing was blood. Receptors originate from a woman in her twenties or thirties with Graves' hyperthyroidism that later progressed to Graves' ophthalmopathy.

There are many counts of this clonotype. The chain is built from TRBV27 and TRBJ1-4; D gene unclear. The CDR3 is 13 residues long. V lost 5 bases and J 10 bases, leaving 14 bases between the germline ends. CDR1 is MNHEY, CDR2 SMNVEV, per germline (reference sequence). The CDR3 is CASSPSKRTKLFF. CDR3 DNA: TGTGCCAGCAGTCCTAGCAAACGGACAAAACTGTTTTTT. Variable domain in full (rest from reference TRBV27 and TRBJ1-4): EAQVTQNPRYLITVTGKKLTVTCSQNMNHEYMSWYRQDPGLGLRQIYYSMNVEVTDKGDVPEGYKVSRKEKRNFPLILESPSPNQTSLYFCASSPSKRTKLFFGSGTQLSVL.

There are many counts of this clonotype. CDR3 sequence: CASRGDKILSSEDTGELFF. As DNA, the CDR3 is TGTGCCAGCAGGGGGGATAAAATTCTATCGAGTGAAGACACCGGGGAGCTGTTTTTT. The J gene is TRBJ2-2, the V gene TRBV6-1; TRBD1 or TRBD2 may be the D gene (5 bases each). CDR3 length: 19 residues. CDR1 and CDR2 (germline): MNHNS, SASEGT. The V end was cut by 6 bases, the J end by 3 bases, with 26 bases between.

This rearrangement joins TRBV30 to TRBJ2-7, with 7 bases aligning to TRBD1. CDR3 length: 13 residues. V lost 3 bases, J lost 5 bases, and 7 bases stayed unmatched. Germline assignment: CDR1 GTSNPN and CDR2 SVGIG (reference sequence). The CDR3 sequence: CAWRDRSNHEQYF. CDR3 nucleotides: TGTGCCTGGAGGGACAGGTCTAATCACGAGCAGTACTTC.

This clonotype was counted many times. This chain uses TRBV28 with TRBJ2-7, with no clear D. CDR3 size: 11 residues. The V end lost 2 bases, the J end lost 7 bases, and 6 bases lay between the germline ends. In germline, CDR1 is MDHEN, CDR2 SYDVKM. The CDR3 is CASSLVSEQYF. Here the CDR3 DNA reads TGTGCCAGCAGTTTAGTCTCTGAGCAGTACTTC.

This clonotype was counted ten times or more. The chain joins TRBV18 to TRBJ2-2; TRBD2 might be the D (6 bases). Trimming took 6 bases from V and 5 from J, leaving 22 bases between them. CDR1 and CDR2 from the germline V gene are KGHSH and LQKENI. CDR3 length equals 17 residues. CDR3 region: CASSPFLASRGTGELFF. The CDR3 region has the DNA TGTGCCAGCTCGCCATTTCTAGCGTCCAGAGGGACCGGGGAGCTGTTTTTT. The full variable domain, completed using reference TRBV18 and TRBJ2-2, is NAGVMQNPRHLVRRRGQEARLRCSPMKGHSHVYWYRQLPEEGLKFMVYLQKENIIDESGMPKERFSAEFPKEGPSILRIQQVVRGDSAAYFCASSPFLASRGTGELFFGEGSRLTVL.

To note about this clonotype: A much bigger clone sits one base away, suggesting this may be a read error. The gene calls are TRBV9 and TRBJ2-2, with 10 bases fitting TRBD2. There are 14 residues in the CDR3. Germline CDR1 SGDLS, CDR2 YYNGEE. The V and J ends lost 5 bases and 7 bases, in that order; junction bases with no gene match: 5. CDR3 DNA: TGTGCCAGCAGTCTAGCGGGAGTCGGCGGGGAGCTGTTTTTT. Translating it yields CASSLAGVGGELFF.

This clonotype was seen repeatedly, ten times or more. The rearrangement links TRBV11-2 to TRBJ1-2; D is unclear. Germline V gene sequence: CDR1 SGHAT, CDR2 FQNNGV. V was shortened by 6 bases and J by 3 bases, with 8 bases between the two germline ends. This CDR3 region has 12 residues. In nucleotides, the CDR3 is TGTGCCAGCAGTTCGAGTGACTATGGCTACACCTTC. Protein sequence: CASSSSDYGYTF.

This clonotype was detected ten times or more. The rearrangement links TRBV18 to TRBJ2-3; D call uncertain. This CDR3 region has 14 residues. V was cut by 0 bases and J by 7 bases, with 11 bases left in between. Germline values: CDR1 KGHSH, CDR2 LQKENI. CDR3 sequence (DNA): TGTGCCAGCTCACCACCGGCTAGTCCTAATACGCAGTATTTT. This sequence encodes CASSPPASPNTQYF.

The rearrangement links TRBV7-9 to TRBJ1-2; a weak D match, TRBD1 (6 bases). V was shortened by 5 bases and J by 8 bases, with 15 bases between the two germline ends. This CDR3 is 13 amino acids long. The germline V gene has CDR1 SEHNR and CDR2 FQNEAQ (reference sequence). In DNA, the CDR3 is TGTGCCAGCAGCGGGCGAGGGGGAGTAGGCTACACCTTC. It specifies CASSGRGGVGYTF.

This clonotype has more than one count but fewer than ten. This chain connects TRBV5-1 to TRBJ1-5; TRBD1 matches 8 bases. Germline V gene sequence: CDR1 SGHRS, CDR2 YFSETQ. The CDR3 length is 15 residues. The ends lost 1 base at V and 5 bases at J; junction bases unmatched: 5. The CDR3 nucleotides read TGCGCCAGCAGCTTGCAGACAGGGGCTGATCAGCCCCAGCATTTT. Its protein is CASSLQTGADQPQHF.

This clonotype has at least ten counts. This chain links TRBV30 with TRBJ2-1; 10 nucleotides align to TRBD2. Germline loops: CDR1 GTSNPN, CDR2 SVGIG (reference sequence). This CDR3 has 14 residues. V shed 3 bases and J 9 bases; nucleotides not matched to a gene: 8. The chain's CDR3 is CAWRGLAELTEQFF. CDR3 DNA: TGTGCCTGGAGAGGACTAGCGGAACTCACTGAGCAGTTCTTC. Combining the CDR3 with reference TRBV30 and TRBJ2-1 gives the whole variable domain SQTIHQWPATLVQPVGSPLSLECTVEGTSNPNLYWYRQAAGRGLQLLFYSVGIGQISSEVPQNLSASRPQDRQFILSSKKLLLSDSGFYLCAWRGLAELTEQFFGPGTRLTVL.

This CDR3 is CASSQPGTSGGGDTQYF. The CDR3 DNA sequence: TGTGCCAGCAGCCAACCAGGGACTAGCGGGGGAGGAGATACGCAGTATTTT. The V call is TRBV4-2, the J call TRBJ2-3; 14 bases map to TRBD2. Germline V gene data show CDR1 as LGHNA and CDR2 as YNFKEQ. Losses at the gene ends were 2 bases for V and 5 bases for J; bases not matched to a gene: 6. The CDR3 extends over 17 amino acids.

Many counts were recorded for this clonotype. The V gene is TRBV27, the J gene TRBJ2-1, with a tentative D call TRBD2 (6 bases). CDR1 is MNHEY, CDR2 SMNVEV, per germline (reference sequence). This CDR3 comprises 16 residues. Trimming pared 0 bases from V and 2 bases from J, leaving 11 bases between. The CDR3 DNA reads TGTGCCAGCAGTTTATCGGTGCGGGGAGCCTACAATGAGCAGTTCTTC. Translating gives CASSLSVRGAYNEQFF.

This clonotype came up many times. The chain employs TRBV27 and TRBJ2-5, with D possibly matching TRBD1 (5 bases). The CDR3 runs to 15 residues. V was clipped by 4 bases and J by 5 bases, with 17 bases between them. Germline CDR1 reads MNHEY; CDR2 reads SMNVEV (reference sequence). Here the CDR3 DNA reads TGTGCCAGCAGTTCATTGACAGATGACTCGGAGACCCAGTACTTC. Its translation: CASSSLTDDSETQYF.

The J gene is TRBJ2-3, the V gene TRBV12-5, with no clear D. Germline assignment: CDR1 LGHNT and CDR2 FRNRAP. This CDR3 is 14 amino acids long. V lost 3 bases and J lost 0, with 7 bases in between. Written as DNA, the CDR3 is TGTGCTAGTGGTTTCCAAGTAAGCACAGATACGCAGTATTTT. It encodes CASGFQVSTDTQYF.

The genes are TRBV3-1 and TRBJ1-6; TRBD1 is a possible D gene (5 bases). Germline CDR1 LGHDT, CDR2 YNNKEL (reference sequence). Trimming removed 1 base at V and 8 bases at J, with 15 bases between. CDR3 length equals 16 residues. CDR3 residues: CASSQAGHLNDSPLHF. CDR3 sequence (DNA): TGTGCCAGCAGCCAAGCTGGACACCTGAATGATTCACCCCTCCACTTT.

This clonotype has a count of ten or more. This chain connects TRBV20-1 to TRBJ2-4, with 8 bases fitting TRBD1. The CDR3 sequence is 16 residues long. Looked up from germline, CDR1 is DFQATT and CDR2 is SNEGSKA (reference sequence). Trimming cost V 5 bases and J 5 bases; bases outside gene matches: 14. In DNA, the CDR3 is TGCAGTGCTCGAGCGCTCGCAGGGGGCAACCAAAACATTCAGTACTTC. This translates into CSARALAGGNQNIQYF.

This clonotype was seen many times. The rearrangement uses TRBV11-2 and TRBJ1-5, with 7 nucleotides matching TRBD1. The V segment lost 4 bases and the J segment 5 bases; nucleotides outside the gene matches: 8. CDR1 SGHAT and CDR2 FQNNGV come from the germline V gene. CDR3 length: 15 residues. The CDR3 loop is CASSSDRDSDQPQHF. CDR3 coding DNA: TGTGCCAGCAGCTCAGACCGGGACAGCGATCAGCCCCAGCATTTT.